A selection of T cell receptor beta chains follows, all from one sample in a study of OX40 agonist ivuxolimab in advanced cancers. Generated by immunoSEQ multiplex PCR, the TCRdb table keeps only in-frame clones and is missing some. Of under 95,000 clones in the sample, around 90% were seen once. The material sequenced was CD4+ or CD8+ T cells sorted from blood, taken in a trial of the OX40 agonist ivuxolimab. The receptors shown here come from an adult with an advanced solid tumor such as melanoma, head and neck, liver or kidney cancer. The CDR3 runs from the conserved cysteine through the conserved F or W. D genes are given only for firm matches. Only some rows state a clone size, as once, few, many or a class for expanded clones.

TRBV4-1	TRBJ2-7	TRBD1	.	TGCGCCAGCAGACCCGACAGGGGGGACTACGAGCAGTACTTC	CASRPDRGDYEQYF
TRBV30	TRBJ1-1	.	few	TGTGCCTGGAGCACTGATAGATTGGGCACTGAAGCTTTCTTT	CAWSTDRLGTEAFF
TRBV11-3	TRBJ2-1	TRBD2	.	TGTGCCAGCGTCCCAGCGGGGTACCCCTACAATGAGCAGTTCTTC	CASVPAGYPYNEQFF
TRBV30	TRBJ1-1	.	.	TGTGCCTGGGGGCAGGAGATGAACACTGAAGCTTTCTTT	CAWGQEMNTEAFF
TRBV28	TRBJ1-2	.	once	TGTGCCAGCAGGGTTTCGGTCCCCTTTGGCTACACCTTC	CASRVSVPFGYTF
TRBV27	TRBJ1-1	.	.	TGTGCCAGCAGTTTATACTTGAACACTGAAGCTTTCTTT	CASSLYLNTEAFF
TRBV7-2	TRBJ2-1	TRBD2	.	TGTGCCAGCAGCACCGGACTAGCGCGTGCCAATGAGCAGTTCTTC	CASSTGLARANEQFF
TRBV7-8	TRBJ1-2	.	.	TGTGCCAGCAGCAAAGGGAGGGGGGGAAACGGCTACACCTTC	CASSKGRGGNGYTF
TRBV9	TRBJ2-1	.	.	TGTGCCAGCGGGACTTTCGACAATGAGCAGTTCTTC	CASGTFDNEQFF
TRBV11-3	TRBJ1-2	TRBD1	.	TGTGCCAGCAGCTCGCAAACCGGGACAGTGACCGGGCTGGGGAGGACCTTC	CASSSQTGTVTGLGRTF
TRBV6-6	TRBJ1-1	.	.	TGTGCCAGCAGTTACTTGAACACTGAAGCTTTCTTT	CASSYLNTEAFF
TRBV4-2	TRBJ2-2	TRBD2	.	TGTGCCAGCAGCCCCCGGACTAGCGGGAGGGAGAACACCGGGGAGCTGTTTTTT	CASSPRTSGRENTGELFF
TRBV5-4	TRBJ1-2	.	once	TGTGCCAGCAGCTTGGCCGTGGACATTTATAACTATGGCTACACCTTC	CASSLAVDIYNYGYTF
TRBV5-8	TRBJ1-5	.	few	TGTGCCAGCAGCCAAGGTTGGGTCCATCAGCCCCAGCATTTT	CASSQGWVHQPQHF
TRBV19	TRBJ2-1	.	.	TGTGCCAGTAGTAACCCAGAGATTGAGCAGTTCTTC	CASSNPEIEQFF
TRBV27	TRBJ2-7	TRBD2	.	TGTGCCAGCGGGACCTTGGGACTAGCGGGAGTTGGCGACGAGCAGTACTTC	CASGTLGLAGVGDEQYF
TRBV29-1	TRBJ2-7	TRBD1	.	TGCAGCGTTGAACGGACAGGGGGTTACGAGCAGTACTTC	CSVERTGGYEQYF
TRBV5-6	TRBJ2-4	.	few	TGTGCCAGCAGCGGCTGGGGGCAGGGAAACATTCAGTACTTC	CASSGWGQGNIQYF
TRBV7-2	TRBJ2-7	TRBD2	.	TGTGCCAGCAGCGCAAGGACTAGCGGGCTCACGTTTAACGAGCAGTACTTC	CASSARTSGLTFNEQYF
TRBV10-3	TRBJ2-7	TRBD2	once	TGTGCCATCAGTGCCCCGACTAGCGGGAGGACGGGCTACGAGCAGTACTTC	CAISAPTSGRTGYEQYF
TRBV7-3	TRBJ2-2	TRBD1	.	TGTGCCAGCAGCCAATTAGGGGGCGGAGGCACCGGGGAGCTGTTTTTT	CASSQLGGGGTGELFF
TRBV7-9	TRBJ1-4	.	.	TGTGCCAGCAGCTCCGACAGGATCCTCGAAAAACTGTTTTTT	CASSSDRILEKLFF
TRBV4-1	TRBJ1-1	.	.	TGCGCCAGCAGCCAAGTGGGAGGAGGGGCAATGAACACTGAAGCTTTCTTT	CASSQVGGGAMNTEAFF
TRBV11-2	TRBJ1-6	.	.	TGTGCCAGCAGCTTTACCGGGCGGAATTCACCCCTCCACTTT	CASSFTGRNSPLHF
TRBV19	TRBJ2-2	.	.	TGTGCCAGTAGTCAAAGGACCCGCGGGGCCGGGGAGCTGTTTTTT	CASSQRTRGAGELFF
TRBV29-1	TRBJ1-2	.	.	TGCAGCGTGGACACCCCTGAAGGCTACACCTTC	CSVDTPEGYTF
TRBV28	TRBJ1-2	TRBD1	.	TGTGCCAGCGCTACTGACAGGGGGAACTATGGCTACACCTTC	CASATDRGNYGYTF
TRBV5-1	TRBJ1-1	.	.	TGCGCCAGCAGCTTGGACGGTGGGACTGAAGCTTTCTTT	CASSLDGGTEAFF
TRBV28	TRBJ2-5	.	once	TGTGCCAGCAGTAACTACCAGGACGGTCAAGAGACCCAGTACTTC	CASSNYQDGQETQYF
TRBV11-3	TRBJ2-1	.	.	TGTGCCAGCAGTTCGACGGTTGGCGCCAATTCCTACAATGAGCAGTTCTTC	CASSSTVGANSYNEQFF
TRBV7-2	TRBJ2-7	TRBD2	.	TGTGCCAGCAGCTTAGTCGCTAGCGGGGGACCCTACGAGCAGTACTTC	CASSLVASGGPYEQYF
TRBV9	TRBJ2-1	.	.	TGTGCCAGCAGTGAGGGTTGGTACAATGAGCAGTTCTTC	CASSEGWYNEQFF
TRBV19	TRBJ1-1	.	.	TGTGCCAGTAGTATAAGAGCGTCCACTGAAGCTTTCTTT	CASSIRASTEAFF
TRBV11-3	TRBJ2-1	.	.	TGTGCCAGCAGCTTAGATCAGTCTTCCTACAATGAGCAGTTCTTC	CASSLDQSSYNEQFF
TRBV7-9	TRBJ2-3	TRBD2	.	TGTGCCAGCAGCTCGGGACTAGCGGGAGGACTAGATACGCAGTATTTT	CASSSGLAGGLDTQYF
TRBV11-3	TRBJ2-7	.	once	TGTGCCAGCAGCCTCACCGCGTACGAGCAGTACTTC	CASSLTAYEQYF
TRBV5-8	TRBJ2-5	TRBD2	.	TGTGCCAGCAGCTTGGGACAGCTCCTCTCCGGGGGGGTGAAAGAGACCCAGTACTTC	CASSLGQLLSGGVKETQYF
TRBV27	TRBJ1-2	.	.	TGTGCCAGCAGCTCCGGGACCGCGTACACCTTC	CASSSGTAYTF